The 26 T cell receptor beta chains in this list originate from one sample, sequenced in a study. Each CDR3 protein is one row after TCRdb ran MiXCR on the 5' RACE reads. The data hold 25,000 to 40,000 distinct CDR3 sequences, with approximately 25% observed a single time. The sample comprised memory CD4+ T cells sorted from blood. As for subset: memory CD4+ T cells, CD4+CD45RO+CD25-. The receptor source for this set is a female donor with breast cancer.

Notes on this clonotype: One end of the junction is discordant with germline, which a read error may explain. The CDR3 DNA sequence: TGTGCCAGCAGTCACCGACAGGGGACGGTTGGCAATCGGCCCCAGCATTTT. It encodes CASSHRQGTVGNRPQHF. The chain carries TRBV2 and TRBJ1-5; 8 bases map to TRBD1. The CDR3 has 17 amino acids. Per germline, CDR1 SNHLY and CDR2 FYNNEI. The variable domain in full, with the rest retrieved from reference TRBV2 and TRBJ1-5, is EPEVTQTPSHQVTQMGQEVILRCVPISNHLYFYWYRQILGQKVEFLVSFYNNEISEKSEIFDDQFSVERPDGSNFTLKIRSTKLEDSAMYFCASSHRQGTVGNRPQHFGDGTRLSIL.

This clonotype was seen only a few times. V usage is TRBV4-1 and J usage is TRBJ2-7; the match to TRBD2 covers 7 bases. The CDR3 totals 16 residues. J was trimmed by 2 bases and V by 1 base; bases with no gene match: 8. Germline V gives CDR1 MGHRA, CDR2 YSYEKL. CDR3 loop: CASSQVTGLPTYEQYF. CDR3 sequence (DNA): TGCGCCAGCAGCCAAGTGACGGGACTACCAACCTACGAGCAGTACTTC.

Only a few counts were recorded for this clonotype. This chain links TRBV9 with TRBJ1-1; tentatively, D is TRBD1 (5 bases). Germline lookup yields CDR1 SGDLS and CDR2 YYNGEE. Between the trimmed V and J ends, which lost 0 bases and 4 bases, there was a span of 13 bases. There are 15 residues in the CDR3. CDR3 sequence reads: CASSVGRGGSTEAFF. CDR3 nucleotide sequence: TGTGCCAGCAGCGTAGGACGGGGCGGGAGCACTGAAGCTTTCTTT.

This clonotype is medium-sized in the sample. The chain links TRBV4-1 to TRBJ2-3, with TRBD2 matching over 7 bases. The ends lost 4 bases at V and 1 base at J; junction bases unmatched: 8. This CDR3 has 16 residues. Germline-derived CDR1 and CDR2 are MGHRA and YSYEKL. CDR3 amino acids: CASSPPGAGRTDTQYF. DNA of the CDR3: TGCGCCAGCAGCCCCCCGGGAGCGGGACGCACAGATACGCAGTATTTT.

As regards this clonotype: The junction differs from germline at one of its ends, possibly a read error. The rearrangement joins TRBV5-1 to TRBJ2-1; 11 bases align to TRBD1. The CDR3 sequence is 15 residues long. Germline V lookup: CDR1 SGHRS, CDR2 YFSETQ. CDR3 bases: TGCGCCGGCAGCCCGGGGGGGACAGGGGGCAATGAGCAGTTCTTC. It is translated as CAGSPGGTGGNEQFF.

A note on this clonotype: It may be a read error: a sequence one base away is much more abundant. This sequence joins TRBV4-3 and TRBJ2-1; no firm D call. Trimming shortened V by 0 bases and J by 0 bases, and 9 bases separated the two germline ends. Germline CDR1 and CDR2: LGHNA and YSLEER. The CDR3 has 16 residues. CDR3 sequence: CASSQDPTGSYNEQFF. CDR3 DNA sequence: TGCGCCAGCAGCCAAGATCCTACTGGCTCCTACAATGAGCAGTTCTTC.

As for this clonotype: The junction departs from germline at one end; a sequencing error may be responsible. The V gene is TRBV20-1, the J gene TRBJ2-2; D may be TRBD1 (6 bases). CDR1 is DFQATT, CDR2 SNEGSKA, per germline (reference sequence). The CDR3 contains 14 residues. CDR3 region: CGAIRTPGAGELFF. In DNA form, the CDR3 reads TGCGGTGCCATACGAACCCCAGGGGCCGGGGAGCTGTTTTTT.

This clonotype was seen repeatedly, ten times or more. The rearrangement joins TRBV6-5 to TRBJ2-7; TRBD1 matches at 7 bases. This CDR3 contains 13 residues. J was trimmed by 7 bases and V by 4 bases; bases with no gene match: 7. Germline loops: CDR1 MNHEY, CDR2 SVGAGI. The CDR3 DNA reads as TGTGCCAGCAGTTGGGGTCGACAGGGAGAGCAGTACTTC. It codes for CASSWGRQGEQYF.

This clonotype was observed a few times. This chain uses TRBV10-3 with TRBJ2-1, with D perhaps TRBD2 (5 bases). This CDR3 spans 15 amino acids. Per the germline V gene, CDR1 is ENHRY and CDR2 is SYGVKD. V was shortened by 8 bases and J by 5 bases, with 19 bases between the two germline ends. The CDR3 here is CAILSERRAHNEQFF. The CDR3 DNA reads TGTGCCATCCTTTCGGAGCGGCGGGCCCACAATGAGCAGTTCTTC.

This clonotype was found a few times. The V gene is TRBV28, the J gene TRBJ2-1; 7 nucleotides agree with TRBD1. After removal of 4 bases from V and 11 bases from J, the junction contained 8 bases not matched to a gene. Looked up from germline, CDR1 is MDHEN and CDR2 is SYDVKM. This CDR3 contains 13 residues. CDR3 sequence: CASSSGTAEKQFF. The CDR3 coding sequence is TGTGCCAGCAGTTCCGGGACAGCCGAGAAGCAGTTCTTC.

The chain couples TRBV11-2 to TRBJ2-2; 13 bases are a match to TRBD2. The CDR3 consists of 18 residues. The junction had 4 bases not matched to a gene; V was cut back by 1 base and J by 2 bases. Germline values: CDR1 SGHAT, CDR2 FQNNGV. Written as DNA, the CDR3 is TGTGCCAGCAGCTTAGGGACTAGCGGGAGCGCCAACACCGGGGAGCTGTTTTTT. This codes for CASSLGTSGSANTGELFF.

By its share, this clonotype is medium-sized (0.01 to 0.1%). V is TRBV20-1 and J is TRBJ2-7; 7 nucleotides line up with TRBD2. The CDR3 is 14 amino acids. Germline loops: CDR1 DFQATT, CDR2 SNEGSKA (reference sequence). The trim removed 3 bases at V and 0 bases at J, leaving 5 bases unmatched. For the CDR3, the DNA is TGCAGTGCTAGGGGGCGGGAGCCCTCCTACGAGCAGTACTTC. Protein product: CSARGREPSYEQYF.

The chain carries TRBV20-1 and TRBJ1-3; D remains ambiguous. The CDR3 totals 14 residues. Trimming stripped 3 bases from V and 4 bases from J, with 13 bases between. The V gene's germline CDR1 is DFQATT and CDR2 SNEGSKA (reference sequence). The CDR3 nucleotides read TGCAGTGCTAGCCGTCCTGGCTCCGGAAACACCATATATTTT. Protein: CSASRPGSGNTIYF.

A few counts support this clonotype. The chain combines TRBV24-1 with TRBJ2-1; the D gene could be TRBD1 or TRBD2 (5 bases each). Trimming pared 2 bases from V and 7 bases from J, leaving 17 bases between. The CDR3 length is 16 residues. Germline V gives CDR1 KGHDR, CDR2 SFDVKD. CDR3 residues: CATSDSVSWGLNEQFF. CDR3 sequence (DNA): TGTGCCACCAGTGATTCGGTTAGTTGGGGGTTGAATGAGCAGTTCTTC.

This clonotype has a handful of counts. The chain combines TRBV27 with TRBJ1-1; no clear D gene. Between the trimmed V and J ends, which lost 0 bases and 13 bases, there was a span of 15 bases. The CDR3 is made up of 13 amino acids. Germline assignment: CDR1 MNHEY and CDR2 SMNVEV (reference sequence). This chain's CDR3 is CASSLSFAGLVFF. The CDR3 DNA is TGTGCCAGCAGTTTATCGTTCGCGGGGTTGGTTTTCTTT.

A word on this clonotype: This sequence may be a read error, since a much larger clone differs from it by one base. The chain links TRBV9 to TRBJ2-7; the D gene is possibly TRBD2 (6 bases). The length of the CDR3 is 14 residues. In germline, CDR1 is SGDLS, CDR2 YYNGEE. The CDR3 is CTSSVAAERYEQYF. Here the CDR3 DNA reads TGTACCAGCAGCGTAGCGGCAGAGCGGTACGAGCAGTACTTC. Based on the CDR3 plus reference TRBV9 and TRBJ2-7, the full variable domain is DSGVTQTPKHLITATGQRVTLRCSPRSGDLSVYWYQQSLDQGLQFLIQYYNGEERAKGNILERFSAQQFPDLHSELNLSSLELGDSALYFCTSSVAAERYEQYFGPGTRLTVT.

In regard to this clonotype: Germline is not matched at one junction end, which may reflect a read error. V usage is TRBV4-1 and J usage is TRBJ1-2, with a weak D call TRBD1 (6 bases). Germline CDR1 reads MGHRA; CDR2 reads YSYEKL. This CDR3 contains 14 residues. The CDR3 protein is CASGQGGNSYGYTF. CDR3 nucleotides: TGCGCCAGCGGCCAAGGGGGAAATTCCTATGGCTACACCTTC.

This clonotype was found a few times. V and J are TRBV27 and TRBJ1-5, with TRBD1 matching over 10 bases. With V trimmed by 6 bases and J by 6 bases, 5 bases remained unmatched. There are 14 residues in the CDR3. The germline CDR1 and CDR2 sequences are MNHEY and SMNVEV (reference sequence). The CDR3 sequence: CASSRDRGGQPQHF. Here the CDR3 DNA reads TGTGCCAGCAGCCGGGACAGGGGAGGTCAGCCCCAGCATTTT.

This chain connects TRBV6-5 to TRBJ1-3; D is unresolved. This CDR3 region has 12 residues. Germline CDR1 is MNHEY and CDR2 is SVGAGI. With 5 bases removed from V and 2 bases from J, the gap between germline ends came to 4 bases. The CDR3 DNA sequence: TGTGCCAGCAGTAGCGCTGGAAACACCATATATTTT. Amino acids: CASSSAGNTIYF.

This clonotype was seen repeatedly, ten times or more. The chain recombines TRBV29-1 with TRBJ1-1; 7 nucleotides line up with TRBD1. Germline V lookup: CDR1 SQVTM, CDR2 ANQGSEA. V lost 7 bases, J lost 7 bases, and 6 bases stayed unmatched. This CDR3 is 11 amino acids long. The CDR3 sequence: CSGRDSFEAFF. The CDR3 region has the DNA TGCAGCGGCCGGGACAGCTTTGAAGCTTTCTTT.

This chain joins TRBV15 and TRBJ1-4; 7 bases map to TRBD1. The germline V gene has CDR1 LNHNV and CDR2 YYDKDF (reference sequence). The CDR3 is 19 amino acids. Trimming took 5 bases from V and 4 from J; bases not matched to a gene: 19. CDR3 residues: CATSSLGGTDLTSNEKLFF. CDR3 DNA sequence: TGTGCCACCAGCTCCCTTGGTGGGACAGATCTGACAAGTAATGAAAAACTGTTTTTT.

J is TRBJ2-5 and V is TRBV9; D remains ambiguous. The CDR3 covers 12 residues. The germline CDR1 and CDR2 sequences are SGDLS and YYNGEE. V lost 1 base to trimming and J lost 5 bases, with 6 bases between them. The CDR3 nucleotides read TGTGCCAGCAGCGTACCGTCCGAGACCCAGTACTTC. Encoded protein: CASSVPSETQYF.

A few counts support this clonotype. The chain carries TRBV12-3 or TRBV12-4 and TRBJ2-3, with 10 bases aligning to TRBD1. This CDR3 contains 18 residues. The junction had 16 bases not matched to a gene; V was cut back by 6 bases and J by 4 bases. This chain's CDR3 is CASSGGGTGTGAADTQYF. For the CDR3, the DNA is TGTGCCAGCAGCGGGGGAGGAACCGGGACAGGGGCTGCAGATACGCAGTATTTT.

CDR3 sequence (DNA): TGTGCCAGCAGCCTTTTGGAAAGGGCCTACGAGCAGTACTTC. Residues: CASSLLERAYEQYF. The V call is TRBV7-2, the J call TRBJ2-7; D ambiguous. Trimming pared 5 bases from V and 2 bases from J, leaving 13 bases between. This CDR3 contains 14 residues. Looked up from germline, CDR1 is SGHTA and CDR2 is FQGNSA.

As to this clonotype: Given a much more abundant clone one base away, this may be a read error. The J gene is TRBJ2-2, the V gene TRBV20-1, with 9 nucleotides matching TRBD2. From germline, CDR1 is DFQATT and CDR2 SNEGSKA (reference sequence). The CDR3 covers 16 residues. CDR3: CSADPSGTSYTGELSF. The CDR3 DNA sequence: TGCAGTGCTGATCCCTCCGGGACTAGCTATACCGGGGAGCTGTCTTTT.

In its sample, this clonotype was seen many times. This chain uses TRBV10-2 with TRBJ2-5; TRBD2 aligns across 7 bases. Trimming removed 2 bases from V and 5 bases from J; junction bases left unmatched: 5. The CDR3 covers 14 residues. CDR1 is WSHSY and CDR2 is SAAADI in the germline V gene. The CDR3 coding sequence is TGCGCCAGCAGTGAGGGCGGGGGATCCGAGACCCAGTACTTC. Its translation is CASSEGGGSETQYF.